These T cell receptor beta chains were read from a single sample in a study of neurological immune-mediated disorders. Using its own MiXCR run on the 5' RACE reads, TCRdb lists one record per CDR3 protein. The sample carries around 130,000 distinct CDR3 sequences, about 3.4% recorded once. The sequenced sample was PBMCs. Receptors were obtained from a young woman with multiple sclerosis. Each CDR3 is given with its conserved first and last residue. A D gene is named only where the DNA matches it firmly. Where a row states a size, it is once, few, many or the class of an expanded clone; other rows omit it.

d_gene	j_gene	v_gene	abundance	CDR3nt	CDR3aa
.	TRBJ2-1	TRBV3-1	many	TGTGCCAGCAGGGGATTGGGCCCGGAGCAGTTCTTC	CASRGLGPEQFF
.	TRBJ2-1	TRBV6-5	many	TGTGCCAGCAGCACGTTAGGGGGAGGCGGGTACAATGAGCAGTTCTTC	CASSTLGGGGYNEQFF
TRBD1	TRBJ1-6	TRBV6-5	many	TGTGCCAGCAGTGGACAGGACAATTCACCCCTCCACTTT	CASSGQDNSPLHF
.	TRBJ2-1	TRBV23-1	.	TGCGCCAGCGGAAGTGGTGAGCAGTTCTTC	CASGSGEQFF
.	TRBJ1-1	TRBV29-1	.	TGCAGCGTTGAACGGGGTGACACTGAAGCTTTCTTT	CSVERGDTEAFF
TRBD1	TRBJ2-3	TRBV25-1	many	TGTGCCAGCAGTGTGGACAGGGGCACAGATACGCAGTATTTT	CASSVDRGTDTQYF
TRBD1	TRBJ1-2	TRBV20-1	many	TGCAGTGCTACAGGAACAGGGGACTATGGCTACACCTTC	CSATGTGDYGYTF
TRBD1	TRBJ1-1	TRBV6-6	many	TGTGCCACGCATGGGACAGGGATATCTGAAGCTTTCTTT	CATHGTGISEAFF
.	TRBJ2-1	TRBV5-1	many	TGCGCCAGCAGACTCCTTTCTAGCGACGGTGAGCAGTTCTTC	CASRLLSSDGEQFF
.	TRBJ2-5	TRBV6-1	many	TGTGCCAGCAGTGACCCAGGGACCTTCGGAGAGACCCAGTACTTC	CASSDPGTFGETQYF
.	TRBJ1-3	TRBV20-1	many	TGCAGTGCTAAAGGGGCTGGAAACACCATATATTTT	CSAKGAGNTIYF
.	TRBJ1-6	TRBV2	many	TGTGCCAGCAATACAAGGAATTCACCCCTCCACTTT	CASNTRNSPLHF
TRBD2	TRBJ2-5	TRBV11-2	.	TGTGCCAGCAGCTTAGGGACTAGCCTCCAAGAGACCCAGTACTTC	CASSLGTSLQETQYF
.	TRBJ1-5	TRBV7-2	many	TGTGCCAGCAGCTGGGGACCCTTAGGGAATCAGCCCCAGCATTTT	CASSWGPLGNQPQHF
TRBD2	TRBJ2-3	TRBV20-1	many	TGCAGTGCCTCAAGGACTAGCGGGACCACAGATACGCAGTATTTT	CSASRTSGTTDTQYF
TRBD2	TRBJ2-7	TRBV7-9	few	TGTGCCAGCAGCTTATCAGCGGGGGAGCAGTACTTC	CASSLSAGEQYF
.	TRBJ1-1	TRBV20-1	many	TGCAGTGCTAGAGAAGGCGCAGGGGTGAACACTGAAGCTTTCTTT	CSAREGAGVNTEAFF
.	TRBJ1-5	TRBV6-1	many	TGTGCCAGCGGGGACGGAGAACTCCAGCATTTT	CASGDGELQHF
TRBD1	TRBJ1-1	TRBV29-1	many	TGCAGCGTTGGTAACAGGGGGCTGACTGAAGCTTTCTTT	CSVGNRGLTEAFF
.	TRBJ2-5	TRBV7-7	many	TGTGCCAGCAGCTTAGTTTCAGCCCTAGGGGAGACCCAGTACTTC	CASSLVSALGETQYF
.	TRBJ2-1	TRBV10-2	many	TGCGCCAGCAGACCCGGGGCCTACAATGAGCAGTTCTTC	CASRPGAYNEQFF
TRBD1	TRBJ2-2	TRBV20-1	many	TGCAGTATCCGGGACAGGGGGACGGAAACCACCGGGGAGCTGTTTTTT	CSIRDRGTETTGELFF
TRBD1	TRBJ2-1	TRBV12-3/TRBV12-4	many	TGTGCCAGCAGCCGATCATCGGGACAGGGAGCGAATGAGCAGTTCTTC	CASSRSSGQGANEQFF
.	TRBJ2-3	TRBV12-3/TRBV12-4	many	TGTGCCAGCAGCCGGGACGGCAGCACAGATACGCAGTATTTT	CASSRDGSTDTQYF
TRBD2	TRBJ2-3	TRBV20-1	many	TGCAGTGCTAGAGATCTTAGCCAGCGGGGCGCGGATACGCAGTATTTT	CSARDLSQRGADTQYF
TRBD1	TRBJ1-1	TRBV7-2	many	TGTGCCAGCAGCCAGGGACAGACGAGGTCTGAAGCTTTCTTT	CASSQGQTRSEAFF
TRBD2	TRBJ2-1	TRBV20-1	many	TGCAGTGCTCCCACTAGCGGGAGCTACAATGAGCAGTTCTTC	CSAPTSGSYNEQFF
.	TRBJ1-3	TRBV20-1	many	TGCAGTGCCTTACGGGACGGTGGAAACACCATATATTTT	CSALRDGGNTIYF
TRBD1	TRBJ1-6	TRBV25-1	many	TGTGCCAGCAGTGAATCGACAGGGGAAAGCTCACCCCTCCACTTT	CASSESTGESSPLHF
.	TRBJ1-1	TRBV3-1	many	TGTGCCAGCAGCCAAGGGTGGGCAGGGATGGCTGAAGCTTTCTTT	CASSQGWAGMAEAFF
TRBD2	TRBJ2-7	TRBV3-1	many	TGTGCCAGCAGCCAAGTTCTAGCGGGAGGTTATTCCTACGAGCAGTACTTC	CASSQVLAGGYSYEQYF
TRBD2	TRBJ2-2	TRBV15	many	TGTGCCACCAGCAGAGGCGGACTAGCGGGGAAGAACACCGGGGAGCTGTTTTTT	CATSRGGLAGKNTGELFF
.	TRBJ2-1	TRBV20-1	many	TGCAGTGCGCCAGGTTCGGGCAATGAGCAGTTCTTC	CSAPGSGNEQFF
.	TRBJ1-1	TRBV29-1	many	TGCAGCGTTGTTTTCGAGGATTTCACTGAAGCTTTCTTT	CSVVFEDFTEAFF
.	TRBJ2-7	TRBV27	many	TGTGCCAGCAGCCCCCGGGGTAGCGGAGGAGGGTGGAACTACGAGCAGTACTTC	CASSPRGSGGGWNYEQYF
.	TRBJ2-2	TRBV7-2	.	TGTGCCAGCAGTCGAGCTAGTGGTACCGGGGAGCTGTTTTTT	CASSRASGTGELFF
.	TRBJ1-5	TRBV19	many	TGTGCCAGTAAGGCCAACTACCCTAAGGGGCCCCAGCATTTT	CASKANYPKGPQHF
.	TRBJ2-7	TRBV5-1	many	TGCGCCAGCAGCTTGGCCCCAGGGATGAGCTACGAGCAGTACTTC	CASSLAPGMSYEQYF
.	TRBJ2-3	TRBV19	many	TGTGCCAGTAGCTCCGGGACCTCTTATGGGGATACGCAGTATTTT	CASSSGTSYGDTQYF
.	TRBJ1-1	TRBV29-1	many	TGCAGCGTTGGGGTAGGGGGGAGCACTGAAGCTTTCTTT	CSVGVGGSTEAFF
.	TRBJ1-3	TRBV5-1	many	TGCGCCAGCAGCTTGGGAGTGATCTCTGGAAACACCATATATTTT	CASSLGVISGNTIYF
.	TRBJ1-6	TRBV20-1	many	TGCAGTGCTAGGGGGGGGATGGAAAATTCACCCCTCCACTTT	CSARGGMENSPLHF
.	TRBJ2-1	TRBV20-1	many	TGCAGTGCCAGTCCCGGACCAGCCGTAGGCAATGAGCAGTTCTTC	CSASPGPAVGNEQFF
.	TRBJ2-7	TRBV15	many	TGTGCCACCAGCAGGGGAGCAGGGCTCGAGCAGTACTTC	CATSRGAGLEQYF
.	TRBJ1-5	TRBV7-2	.	TGTGCCAGCAGCTTAGGGGGGAAGCCCCAGAATTTT	CASSLGGKPQNF
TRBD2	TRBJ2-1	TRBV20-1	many	TGCAGTGCTAACCGCGGGGGGTTTAATGAGCAGTTCTTC	CSANRGGFNEQFF
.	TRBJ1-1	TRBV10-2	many	TGCGCCAGCAGTGACAGCCCCACTGAAGCTTTCTTT	CASSDSPTEAFF